Sequencing of this TCR beta chain was carried out in a study of post-analysis software for immune sequencing data. Findings of the study overall: In patients, about 5 TRBV segments were more frequent than in controls, with TRBV5-6, TRBV5-1 and TRBV20-1 among them. Significantly lower normalized Chao1 diversity was found in patients with multiple sclerosis relative to controls.

The CDR3 extends over 12 amino acids. CDR1 SGHTA and CDR2 FQGNSA come from the germline V gene. Trimming took 5 bases from V and 12 from J, leaving 15 bases between them. To note about this clonotype: Its target is not known.

Prepared libraries of TCR beta cDNA carried unique molecular identifiers. Input amounts of 1 to 10 million T cells were used. These gave around 500,000 cDNA molecules, so each molecule approximated one T cell. TCRdb used MiXCR to reprocess the PCR reads, holding one entry per CDR3 protein. The sample holds some 700,000 distinct CDR3 sequences, 55% to 60% seen once. The sequenced sample was blood. This receptor was obtained from a girl aged 2-10 years with multiple sclerosis. The rearrangement joins TRBV7-2 to TRBJ2-3; D not resolved. CDR3 in amino acids: CASSRTADEQYF. The CDR3 DNA reads TGTGCCAGCAGCAGGACGGCCGATGAACAGTATTTT.